Sequencing of this T cell receptor beta chain was carried out in a study of cytomegalovirus exposure and HLA in healthy donors. PCR employed 60 Vbeta and 13 Jbeta primers. Sequencing used immunoSEQ multiplex PCR; TCRdb keeps in-frame clones, though not all of them. The data contain about 60,000 clones, roughly 75% of them singletons. The junction had 7 bases not matched to a gene; V was cut back by 4 bases and J by 0 bases. This CDR3 comprises 16 residues. Germline V gene lookup returns CDR1 SGHNT and CDR2 YYREEE (reference sequence). V is TRBV5-4 and J is TRBJ2-7; 10 positions match TRBD2. Sequenced material: PBMCs. The clonotype was recovered from a woman younger than 45 in good health and CMV-seronegative. For the CDR3, the DNA is TGTGCCAGCAGCAAGACTAGCGGGCTATCCTCCTACGAGCAGTACTTC. This translates into CASSKTSGLSSYEQYF. The full variable domain, completed using reference TRBV5-4 and TRBJ2-7, is ETGVTQSPTHLIKTRGQQVTLRCSSQSGHNTVSWYQQALGQGPQFIFQYYREEENGRGNFPPRFSGLQFPNYSSELNVNALELDDSALYLCASSKTSGLSSYEQYFGPGTRLTVT.